This note documents a single TCR beta chain sequence. This clone has only a few counts. Its antigen is still unknown. Within one base of it there is no much larger clone, and no base qualities were kept. This sample was taken from a study of radiation and T cells in renal cell carcinoma (TCRdb year 2020). Context from the whole study: Samples were obtained from a clinical trial, in which 15 Gy stereotactic body radiation therapy was delivered to primary renal cell carcinomas and nephrectomy was performed 4 weeks later. A total of around 50 samples underwent TCR beta sequencing, made up of approximately 26 tumors and some 27 peripheral blood samples. Across all 50 or so samples, several million unique CDR3 nucleotide sequences, encoding about 2,700,000 unique CDR3 amino acid sequences, were identified. The study at large found these results: An increase in top tumor clonotypes in blood was observed from baseline to 2 weeks post-radiation, followed by contraction by 4 weeks, which was taken to suggest transient expansion of tumor-resident clones. The single-armed trial design could not address effects of radiation dose or scheduling on the TCR repertoire. Because pretreatment tumor biopsies were not available, the study could not determine whether clonotypes were already present within the tumor at baseline. Dynamics of the blood repertoire were not tracked past 4 weeks after treatment.

Interpreted using the paper, the time point label stands for: baseline pretreatment blood. This sample's treatment or condition label indicates: 15 Gy SBRT to primary tumor, nephrectomy 4 weeks later. To follow tumor-enriched clonotypes, serial peripheral blood was collected from radiation-treated patients at baseline and at 2 weeks and 4 weeks after SBRT. Every patient's renal cell carcinoma showed clear cell pathology. Genomic DNA for TCR sequencing was prepared using the QIAamp DNA Blood Mini Kit (Qiagen). Samples were included in the analyses only if all quality control checks were passed. Following the manufacturer's recommendations, the immunoSEQ kit was used to generate TCR beta libraries from genomic DNA. To prepare the libraries, a first multiplex PCR with proprietary primers was run, followed by a second PCR that added unique barcodes, and a bead cleanup was done after each round. A kit-provided positive control reaction and a negative control reaction were included in every sample batch. The final libraries were assessed on an Agilent 4200 TapeStation D1000 ScreenTape, pooled by volume, and quantified by qPCR. Sequencing was performed on an Illumina NextSeq500 using a MidOutput 150-cycle cartridge, with 156 Read1 cycles, 15 Index1 cycles, and the kit custom primers. The pooled library was loaded at roughly 0.93 pM, with a roughly 20% PhiX control spiked in. Regarding the original processing steps: Vendor-processed data were analyzed in R, and a clonotype was defined as all T cells sharing the same CDR3 nucleotide sequence. For clone abundance analyses, frequencies were normalized to the 10,000 most abundant clones per sample. Public T cell clones, which averaged fewer than five per sample, were excluded before analysis. An abundance difference of at least 32-fold between compartments was the criterion for calling clonotypes tumor-enriched or baseline blood-enriched. A beta-binomial differential abundance model was used to identify clonotypes that expanded or contracted between blood time points. Similarity between tumor and blood repertoires was quantified using the Baroni-Urbani and Buser coefficient, and groups were compared with two-tailed Wilcoxon tests in R. The table comes from immuneACCESS by way of TCRdb, which keeps in-frame sequences with V and J called. Part of the clones is missing from these tables; in studies checked, under half for an unresolved V gene and the rest for unknown reasons. That table furnishes V, J and clone size, whereas the DNA furnished D and trimming. The sample profile shows 150,000 or so clones; less than 90% of them were found once. Together, the top ten hold under 25% of the sample.

Sequencing used blood, obtained from a patient whose treatment included radiotherapy and nephrectomy. This receptor was taken from a woman between 45 and 60 years old with renal cell carcinoma.

The bases read TGTGCCAGTAGAAAAAAGGGGGCTGAGTACTATGGCTACACCTTC. This gives the protein CASRKKGAEYYGYTF. The chain joins TRBV19 to TRBJ1-2; 7 central bases correspond to TRBD1. Looking up the germline V gene (reference sequence) yields CDR1 LNHDA and CDR2 SQIVND. From its cysteine to its phenylalanine, the CDR3 spans 15 amino acids. The sequence is cut down to CDR3 DNA, 45 bases in frame from base 1. Germline trimming amounts to 6 bases on V and 3 bases on J, with 10 as the count of junction bases outside the gene matches.